This record looks at one T cell receptor beta chain sequence and its context. What it recognizes is unknown. Looked up from germline, CDR1 is WSHSY and CDR2 is SAAADI. Trimming shortened V by 3 bases and J by 2 bases, and 20 bases separated the two germline ends. The CDR3 is 17 residues long. The data stem from a study of T cell responses to AZD1222 COVID-19 vaccine. Profiling relied on immunoSEQ multiplex PCR, and the TCRdb table lists in-frame clones only, not all of them. The profile shows about 170,000 clones, approximately 95% of them singletons. General study findings and limits: Researchers report vaccine-associated CD4 TCRs spanning spike, with dominance at 160-218 and 743-854. Spike-specific TCR repertoires showed rising breadth and depth after two AZD1222 doses. The donors showed a predominance of white British ancestry and of females, with possible underestimation of clonal diversity.

The clonotype was recovered from an adult in good health. The sample here was peripheral blood, taken on day 0 of AZD1222 vaccination. V gene TRBV10-2 combines with J gene TRBJ2-7; the D is unclear. The CDR3 region is CASSDYRADALPYEQYF. The CDR3 DNA is TGCGCCAGCAGTGACTATCGAGCCGATGCTCTTCCCTACGAGCAGTACTTC.